One sample yielded the 9 T cell receptor beta chains listed below, sequenced in a study of regulatory T cells in long-lasting Graves disease. Time point of the sample: persistent/refractory GD, antithyroid drugs over 5 years with positive TRAb. Extracted PBMC RNA gave rise to the TCR library. Through Arm-PCR of CDR3 regions and iRepertoire HTBI primers, TCR beta libraries were built. MiXCR, run by TCRdb on the multiplex PCR reads, gives a single entry per CDR3 protein. This sample carries roughly 400,000 distinct CDR3 sequences, around 23% of them seen once, and the ten largest clones take roughly an eighth. Specimen: peripheral blood mononuclear cells (PBMCs), collected when the disease was refractory, from a patient treated with antithyroid drugs. These TCRs come from a female donor with Graves disease.

This clonotype was counted ten times or more. V is TRBV27 and J is TRBJ1-1, with 8 bases lining up with TRBD1. The CDR3 has 15 amino acids. Germline V lookup: CDR1 MNHEY, CDR2 SMNVEV (reference sequence). Trimming removed 6 bases from V and 3 bases from J; junction bases left unmatched: 9. The CDR3 reads CASSSAGQVHTEAFF. CDR3 nucleotides: TGTGCCAGCAGCTCCGCGGGACAGGTCCACACTGAAGCTTTCTTT.

This clonotype was observed at least ten times. This chain uses TRBV10-2 with TRBJ2-5, with TRBD2 matching 10 bases. The V gene's germline CDR1 is WSHSY and CDR2 SAAADI. CDR3 size: 16 residues. With V trimmed by 6 bases and J by 3 bases, 10 bases remained unmatched. The CDR3 DNA follows: TGCGCCAGCAGGCGACCGGTAGCGGGAGGTGAAGAGACCCAGTACTTC. It codes for CASRRPVAGGEETQYF.

The chain has TRBV25-1 and TRBJ2-7; D remains ambiguous. The CDR3 covers 14 residues. The V and J ends lost 8 bases and 1 base respectively, with 15 bases between them. The germline V gene encodes CDR1 MGHDK and CDR2 SYGVNS. CDR3 residues: CASGRWTESYEQYF. CDR3 sequence (DNA): TGTGCCAGCGGTCGTTGGACGGAGTCCTACGAGCAGTACTTC.

This clonotype came up many times. This rearrangement joins TRBV29-1 to TRBJ2-5; D gene uncertain. Per germline, CDR1 SQVTM and CDR2 ANQGSEA. CDR3 length: 14 amino acids. V was clipped by 4 bases and J by 0 bases, with 12 bases between them. CDR3 in DNA: TGCAGCGTTGCCGGTGGGATTGACCAAGAGACCCAGTACTTC. It encodes CSVAGGIDQETQYF.

This clonotype was counted between two and nine times. CDR3 DNA: TGCGCCAGCAGCCAAGATATTAGGAGGACTAGCGTGGAGACCCAGTACTTC. It translates to CASSQDIRRTSVETQYF. The chain carries TRBV4-1 and TRBJ2-5; 9 bases match TRBD2. J lost 5 bases, V lost 0 bases, and 10 bases had no gene match. The germline V gene has CDR1 MGHRA and CDR2 YSYEKL. This CDR3 is built from 17 residues.

This clonotype was observed a handful of times. This rearrangement joins TRBV20-1 to TRBJ1-3, with 9 positions matching TRBD1. The CDR3 consists of 13 residues. The V gene's germline CDR1 is DFQATT and CDR2 SNEGSKA (reference sequence). V gave up 6 bases and J gave up 6 bases; unmatched junction bases: 6. The CDR3: CSARTGEENTIYF. For the CDR3, the DNA is TGCAGTGCCCGGACAGGGGAGGAAAACACCATATATTTT.

Only a few counts were recorded for this clonotype. The chain is built from TRBV5-1 and TRBJ1-1, with 8 bases aligning to TRBD1. Germline V gives CDR1 SGHRS, CDR2 YFSETQ. V lost 4 bases to trimming and J lost 6 bases; unmatched junction nucleotides: 11. The CDR3 totals 15 residues. Here the CDR3 reads CASSPDGQGLAEAFF. The CDR3 bases are TGCGCCAGCAGCCCTGACGGACAGGGTCTTGCTGAAGCTTTCTTT.

This clonotype was picked up one time. The J gene is TRBJ2-5, the V gene TRBV12-3 or TRBV12-4; D ambiguous. V was pared by 2 bases and J by 1 base, with 8 bases between. The CDR3 extends over 14 amino acids. CDR3 in amino acids: CASSLSEIQETQYF. The CDR3, as DNA: TGTGCCAGCAGTTTATCAGAGATCCAAGAGACCCAGTACTTC.

Note on this clonotype: Mismatch with germline at one junction end may stem from a read error. This chain uses TRBV2 with TRBJ2-2; TRBD2 might be the D (5 bases). This CDR3 region has 13 residues. CDR1 SNHLY and CDR2 FYNNEI come from the germline V gene. This CDR3 is CASSYSTTGELLF. In DNA form, the CDR3 reads TGTGCCAGCAGCTATTCAACGACCGGGGAGTTGCTTTTT.